The clone carrying this TCR beta chain was found once. The antigen remains undetermined. The data stem from a study of graft-versus-host responses after intestinal transplantation. Study-wide background: Anti-thymocyte globulin induction was given to all recipients, followed by tacrolimus and steroids for around 3 years. Findings of the study overall: Within allografts, high graft-versus-host to host-versus-graft clonal ratios were seen among patients with graft-donor T cell macrochimerism. Peak circulating GvH clone levels were associated with early post-transplant HvG declines. Marrow from the recipient contained GvH clones, some of which had appeared first in ileum or blood.

The assay was immunoSEQ multiplex PCR, and TCRdb's table has in-frame clones only and misses some. Of tens of thousands of clones listed, 84% are singletons. The CDR3 runs 19 residues. The receptor was derived from a human donor who was the organ donor for an intestinal transplant. The source was unstimulated CD4+ T cells sorted from spleen or lymph node cells, collected before transplant. The rearrangement links TRBV1 to TRBJ1-1; TRBD1, the table's D call, lacks a check against the DNA. TRBV1 is given as a pseudogene. In DNA, the CDR3 is TGCACCAGCAGCCAAGATCGGGACAGGGGACGGACCCGTTGGGCTGAAGCTTTCTTT. Translation gives CTSSQDRDRGRTRWAEAFF.